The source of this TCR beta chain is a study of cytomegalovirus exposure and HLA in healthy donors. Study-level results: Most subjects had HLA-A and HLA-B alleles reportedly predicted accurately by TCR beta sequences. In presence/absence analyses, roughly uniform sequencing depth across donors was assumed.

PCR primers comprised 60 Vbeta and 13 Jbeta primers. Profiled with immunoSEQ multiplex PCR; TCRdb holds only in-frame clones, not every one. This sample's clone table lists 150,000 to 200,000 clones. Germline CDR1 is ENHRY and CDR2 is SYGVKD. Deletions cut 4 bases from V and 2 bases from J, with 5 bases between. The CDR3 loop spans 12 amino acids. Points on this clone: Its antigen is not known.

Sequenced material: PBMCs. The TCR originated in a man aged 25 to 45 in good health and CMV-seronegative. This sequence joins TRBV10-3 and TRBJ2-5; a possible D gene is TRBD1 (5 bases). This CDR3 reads CAISGQQETQYF. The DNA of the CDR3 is TGTGCCATCAGTGGACAGCAAGAGACCCAGTACTTC.